Listed below are T cell receptor beta chains from one sample, sequenced in a study of shared clonotypes between healthy human individuals. TCRdb's copy holds only in-frame clones and misses some; the assay was immunoSEQ multiplex PCR. The sample holds millions of clones, over 85% seen once. The sequenced material came from naive CD4+ T cells from PBMCs. The receptors here all came from a young man in good health. Some clones in this sample may be carry-over from other donors' samples. CDR3s include the opening cysteine and the closing phenylalanine or tryptophan. A D gene is named only where the DNA matches it firmly. The listing skips clone size in some rows; elsewhere it reads once, few, many or a size class.

>-|TRBJ1-5|-|TRBV19
TGTGCCAGTAGTATCCCGAATCAGCCCCAGCATTTT
CASSIPNQPQHF
>-|TRBJ1-2|-|TRBV10-3
TGTGCCATCGGGATTCACAGCAAAAAGAACTATGGCTACACCTTC
CAIGIHSKKNYGYTF
>-|TRBJ1-5|-|TRBV2
TGTGCCAGCAGTGTCGGTGGGCCTAATCAGCCCCAGCATTTT
CASSVGGPNQPQHF
>few|TRBJ2-1|-|TRBV9
TGTGCCAGCAGCTTTACTGGGGACGGTGAGCAGTTCTTC
CASSFTGDGEQFF
>-|TRBJ1-1|-|TRBV5-6
TGTGCCAGCAGCTTGTTCCATGTCCTCGGAGACACTGAAGCTTTCTTT
CASSLFHVLGDTEAFF
>-|TRBJ1-2|-|TRBV6-6
TGTGCCAGCAGTTACCCCCCGGATAGCTATGGCTACACCTTC
CASSYPPDSYGYTF
>-|TRBJ2-5|TRBD1|TRBV4-2
TGTGCCAGCAGCTTGAAGGGGGCAGAGACCCAGTACTTC
CASSLKGAETQYF
>once|TRBJ1-3|TRBD1|TRBV7-9
TGTGCCAGCAGCCGGGCGGGACAGGGGGCTTCAGGAAACACCATATATTTT
CASSRAGQGASGNTIYF
>-|TRBJ2-1|-|TRBV10-2
TGCGCCAGCAGGCTTTTCGGGCCCGCGGCTGAGCAGTTCTTC
CASRLFGPAAEQFF
>-|TRBJ2-1|-|TRBV7-2
TGTGCCAGCAGCTACGACGGCGCCCAAACTGAGCAGTTCTTC
CASSYDGAQTEQFF
>-|TRBJ2-1|TRBD2|TRBV19
TGTGCCAGTAGTATAGCCCTCATTAGCGGGGGAAAACTGTTCTTC
CASSIALISGGKLFF
>-|TRBJ1-2|TRBD1|TRBV5-1
TGCGCCAGCAGCTTGGACCCGAGACAGGGGGCCCTGGGCGGCTACACCTTC
CASSLDPRQGALGGYTF
>-|TRBJ2-3|-|TRBV6-7
TGTGCCAGCACGCGGACCAGCACAGATACGCAGTATTTT
CASTRTSTDTQYF
>-|TRBJ2-1|TRBD2|TRBV5-4
TGTGCCAGCAGACGGGGGGCGGGAGGTGAGGGTGAGCAGTTCTTC
CASRRGAGGEGEQFF
>-|TRBJ1-2|-|TRBV29-1
TGCAGCGTTGAACCGACCTATGGCTACACCTTC
CSVEPTYGYTF
>-|TRBJ1-5|-|TRBV28
TGTGCCAGTGGGCCAGTCTTTAGCAATCAGCCCCAGCATTTT
CASGPVFSNQPQHF
>-|TRBJ2-7|-|TRBV7-9
TGTGCCAGCAGCTTAGTTTTCGAGCAGTACTTC
CASSLVFEQYF
>-|TRBJ2-5|TRBD1|TRBV29-1
TGCAGCGTGCTACGAGACAGGGGCCGACAAGAGACCCAGTACTTC
CSVLRDRGRQETQYF
>-|TRBJ2-7|-|TRBV5-1
TGCGCCAGCAGCTACGAATCGACCGGGGGCCCCTACGAGCAGTACTTC
CASSYESTGGPYEQYF
>-|TRBJ2-5|-|TRBV5-1
TGCGCCAGCAGCTTGGGGGGACTGCAAGAGACCCAGTACTTC
CASSLGGLQETQYF
>-|TRBJ2-4|-|TRBV15
TGTGCCACCAGCAGAGATCTGGGCAGGCCAGCCAAAAACATTCAGTACTTC
CATSRDLGRPAKNIQYF
>-|TRBJ2-1|-|TRBV9
TGTGCCAGCACTCCGGGACTTTACAATGAGCAGTTCTTC
CASTPGLYNEQFF
>once|TRBJ2-5|TRBD2|TRBV27
TGTGCCAGCAAGACGTTAGCGGGAGGGGGTGAGACCCAGTACTTC
CASKTLAGGGETQYF
>-|TRBJ1-1|-|TRBV6-5
TGTGCCAGCAGTTTCTCCAGTGCGACTGAAGCTTTCTTT
CASSFSSATEAFF
>-|TRBJ1-2|-|TRBV28
TGTGCCAGCAGGGCCTATGGCTACACCTTC
CASRAYGYTF
>-|TRBJ2-2|-|TRBV28
TGTGCCAGCATGGGCACCGGGGAGCTGTTTTTT
CASMGTGELFF
>-|TRBJ2-6|TRBD1|TRBV19
TGTGCCAGTAGTATACGGACAGGGATCCTCTCTGGGGCCAACGTCCTGACTTTC
CASSIRTGILSGANVLTF
>-|TRBJ1-3|TRBD1|TRBV9
TGTGCCAGCAGCGCCCAGGGACAGGCGAAAGGAAACACCATATATTTT
CASSAQGQAKGNTIYF